Following are 21 T cell receptor beta chains from one sample sequenced in a study of blood T cell repertoires in COVID-19. Assay: immunoSEQ multiplex PCR; the TCRdb copy retains only in-frame clones and omits some. This repertoire shows around 200,000 clones, approximately 86% found once; its top ten account for approximately 0.69%. Sequencing used peripheral blood. The source is a man aged 35 to 55 with acute or convalescent COVID-19.

The V call is TRBV9, the J call TRBJ1-1; TRBD1 might be the D (5 bases). Germline V gene lookup returns CDR1 SGDLS and CDR2 YYNGEE. CDR3 length: 16 residues. Trimming pared 6 bases from V and 0 bases from J, leaving 18 bases between. The CDR3 region is CASTRRDGAMNTEAFF. The CDR3 DNA is TGTGCCAGCACGCGCAGGGATGGGGCCATGAACACTGAAGCTTTCTTT.

The chain couples TRBV7-2 to TRBJ1-4; D is undetermined. Germline V gene data show CDR1 as SGHTA and CDR2 as FQGNSA. The CDR3 is 16 amino acids. Between the trimmed V and J ends, which lost 5 bases and 6 bases, there was a span of 19 bases. The CDR3 region is CASSPLPGVRDEKLFF. In nucleotides, the CDR3 is TGTGCCAGCAGCCCCCTCCCCGGGGTTCGGGATGAAAAACTGTTTTTT.

The rearrangement joins TRBV5-4 to TRBJ1-1; weak D call: TRBD1 (6 bases). The CDR3 contains 15 residues. Germline V gene data show CDR1 as SGHNT and CDR2 as YYREEE (reference sequence). V lost 4 bases and J lost 3, with 16 bases in between. The CDR3 is CASSPKGGQDTEAFF. As DNA, the CDR3 is TGTGCCAGCAGCCCAAAGGGGGGGCAGGACACTGAAGCTTTCTTT.

In regard to this clone: The same CDR3 is also encoded by other DNA sequences in this sample. The chain recombines TRBV7-9 with TRBJ1-1; possible D gene TRBD1, 5 bases. Per the germline V gene, CDR1 is SEHNR and CDR2 is FQNEAQ (reference sequence). The V gene lost 4 bases and the J gene lost 4 bases, with 7 bases spanning the gap. The CDR3 covers 12 residues. CDR3 sequence (DNA): TGTGCCAGCAGCTGGGGCGGCACTGAAGCTTTCTTT. Amino acid sequence: CASSWGGTEAFF. The variable domain in full, with the rest retrieved from reference TRBV7-9 and TRBJ1-1, is DTGVSQNPRHKITKRGQNVTFRCDPISEHNRLYWYRQTLGQGPEFLTYFQNEAQLEKSRLLSDRFSAERPKGSFSTLEIQRTEQGDSAMYLCASSWGGTEAFFGQGTRLTVV.

J is TRBJ2-2 and V is TRBV3-1 (or the pseudogene TRBV3-2); possible D gene TRBD2, 5 bases. The V end was cut by 6 bases, the J end by 4 bases, with 21 bases between. Germline V gives CDR1 LGHDT, CDR2 YNNKEL (reference sequence). The CDR3 consists of 17 residues. The CDR3 nucleotides are TGTGCCAGCAGACCGACCCAGGCCCTGGGAGTCACCGGGGAGCTGTTTTTT. Its translation is CASRPTQALGVTGELFF.

The chain combines TRBV29-1 with TRBJ2-7; 8 bases map to TRBD1. CDR3 length: 13 amino acids. The germline CDR1 and CDR2 sequences are SQVTM and ANQGSEA. J gave up 2 bases and V 1 base, and 1 base lay outside the gene matches. The CDR3 DNA is TGCAGCGTTGAAGGGACAGGGCCCTACGAGCAGTACTTC. Translation gives CSVEGTGPYEQYF.

This clone has more than one count but fewer than ten. This chain connects TRBV5-1 to TRBJ2-7; 8 bases are a match to TRBD1. The germline V gene encodes CDR1 SGHRS and CDR2 YFSETQ. J gave up 0 bases and V 5 bases, and 4 bases lay outside the gene matches. The CDR3 consists of 14 residues. CDR3 coding DNA: TGCGCCAGCAGACCCGGGACAGGCTCCTACGAGCAGTACTTC. Protein product: CASRPGTGSYEQYF.

This clone appeared once. The rearrangement links TRBV28 to TRBJ1-4; the D gene is possibly TRBD1 (5 bases). This CDR3 has 14 residues. Germline lookup yields CDR1 MDHEN and CDR2 SYDVKM. V shed 10 bases and J shed 1 base, with 13 bases lying between them. The CDR3 here is CAIRGGGTNEKLFF. In DNA form, the CDR3 reads TGTGCCATCCGCGGGGGTGGAACTAATGAAAAACTGTTTTTT.

This clone was observed a few times. J is TRBJ1-5 and V is TRBV3-1 (or the pseudogene TRBV3-2), with a weak D call TRBD1 (6 bases). Trimming shortened V by 1 base and J by 7 bases, and 14 bases separated the two germline ends. The CDR3 covers 15 residues. Germline assignment: CDR1 LGHDT and CDR2 YNNKEL (reference sequence). The CDR3 is CASSQGVGALQPQHF. DNA for the CDR3: TGTGCCAGCAGCCAAGGAGTGGGGGCTTTGCAGCCCCAGCATTTT.

The chain carries TRBV6-5 and TRBJ2-3, with TRBD1 matching 9 bases. The CDR3 runs to 14 residues. Germline lookup yields CDR1 MNHEY and CDR2 SVGAGI. V lost 4 bases and J lost 3; bases outside the gene matches: 2. The DNA for the CDR3 is TGTGCCAGCAGTTGGGGACAGGGAACAGATACGCAGTATTTT. This codes for CASSWGQGTDTQYF.

The V gene is TRBV5-1, the J gene TRBJ2-5; 11 nucleotides match TRBD2. The CDR3 loop spans 18 amino acids. The junction had 13 bases not matched to a gene; V was cut back by 4 bases and J by 2 bases. The germline gives CDR1 SGHRS, CDR2 YFSETQ. The CDR3 reads CASSPWTGASGRQETQYF. DNA of the CDR3: TGCGCCAGCAGCCCCTGGACAGGGGCTAGCGGGAGGCAAGAGACCCAGTACTTC.

The chain employs TRBV6-5 and TRBJ1-6; maybe TRBD1 (6 bases). Trimming cost V 2 bases and J 8 bases, with 10 bases left between them. The length of the CDR3 is 14 residues. Germline V gene lookup returns CDR1 MNHEY and CDR2 SVGAGI. CDR3 DNA: TGTGCCAGCAGTTACAGGGGGATCGATTCACCCCTCCACTTT. The encoded protein is CASSYRGIDSPLHF.

The chain is built from TRBV19 and TRBJ1-5, with D perhaps matching TRBD1 (5 bases). The CDR3 is 20 residues long. CDR1 LNHDA and CDR2 SQIVND come from the germline V gene (reference sequence). V gave up 1 base and J gave up 2 bases, with 24 bases separating them. This chain's CDR3 is CASSIGGAGRDYSGNQPQHF. The CDR3 nucleotides read TGTGCCAGTAGTATAGGAGGGGCAGGGAGGGATTATAGCGGCAATCAGCCCCAGCATTTT. Looking up the rest from reference TRBV19 and TRBJ1-5 gives the full variable domain: DGGITQSPKYLFRKEGQNVTLSCEQNLNHDAMYWYRQDPGQGLRLIYYSQIVNDFQKGDIAEGYSVSREKKESFPLTVTSAQKNPTAFYLCASSIGGAGRDYSGNQPQHFGDGTRLSIL.

J is TRBJ2-7 and V is TRBV18, with D maybe TRBD2 (6 bases). This CDR3 has 19 residues. V lost 1 base, J lost 6 bases, and 28 bases lay in between. Germline CDR1 is KGHSH and CDR2 is LQKENI. CDR3 sequence: CASSPLGTRRGSEWVEQYF. DNA for the CDR3: TGTGCCAGCTCACCACTCGGGACTCGGAGGGGTTCCGAGTGGGTCGAGCAGTACTTC.

In this sample, this clone turned up once. The J gene is TRBJ2-2, the V gene TRBV10-3, with D possibly being TRBD2 (6 bases). Between the trimmed V and J ends, which lost 9 bases and 0 bases, there was a span of 14 bases. Germline CDR1 ENHRY, CDR2 SYGVKD. The CDR3 is 15 amino acids. CDR3 sequence reads: CAISRGGANTGELFF. The CDR3 DNA follows: TGTGCCATTTCGAGGGGCGGGGCGAACACCGGGGAGCTGTTTTTT.

Turning to this clone: The same CDR3 arises from other DNA sequences in this sample as well. The V call is TRBV19, the J call TRBJ1-5; a weak D match, TRBD1 (6 bases). Germline CDR1 reads LNHDA; CDR2 reads SQIVND (reference sequence). Trimming took off 7 bases at V and 2 bases at J, with 12 bases between the two ends. This CDR3 region has 14 residues. CDR3 loop: CASNRGAGNQPQHF. CDR3 in DNA: TGTGCCAGTAATCGGGGGGCGGGCAATCAGCCCCAGCATTTT. Drawing the rest from reference TRBV19 and TRBJ1-5, the complete variable domain is DGGITQSPKYLFRKEGQNVTLSCEQNLNHDAMYWYRQDPGQGLRLIYYSQIVNDFQKGDIAEGYSVSREKKESFPLTVTSAQKNPTAFYLCASNRGAGNQPQHFGDGTRLSIL.

The chain joins TRBV19 to TRBJ2-1; 10 bases line up with TRBD2. Trimming removed 0 bases from V and 4 bases from J; junction bases left unmatched: 21. This CDR3 contains 22 residues. CDR1 and CDR2 from the germline V gene are LNHDA and SQIVND (reference sequence). CDR3 sequence: CASSIDPFTVSSGSVRYNEQFF. CDR3 DNA: TGTGCCAGTAGTATAGACCCCTTCACCGTTTCTAGCGGGAGTGTTCGGTACAATGAGCAGTTCTTC. Looking up the rest from reference TRBV19 and TRBJ2-1 gives the full variable domain: DGGITQSPKYLFRKEGQNVTLSCEQNLNHDAMYWYRQDPGQGLRLIYYSQIVNDFQKGDIAEGYSVSREKKESFPLTVTSAQKNPTAFYLCASSIDPFTVSSGSVRYNEQFFGPGTRLTVL.

This sequence joins TRBV6-4 and TRBJ2-7; no clear D gene. V lost 3 bases, J lost 5 bases, and 8 bases lay in between. This CDR3 is 12 amino acids long. Germline CDR1 MRHNA, CDR2 SNTAGT. The CDR3 loop is CASSEGWHEQYF. CDR3 sequence (DNA): TGTGCCAGCAGTGAGGGCTGGCACGAGCAGTACTTC.

The chain uses TRBV2 and TRBJ1-1; D unclear. The germline CDR1 and CDR2 sequences are SNHLY and FYNNEI. This CDR3 has 15 amino acids. V gave up 2 bases and J gave up 1 base, with 11 bases separating them. CDR3 sequence: CASSEYRGTNTEAFF. The CDR3 DNA reads TGTGCCAGCAGTGAATACCGGGGTACGAACACTGAAGCTTTCTTT.

The chain has TRBV2 and TRBJ2-7; the match to TRBD2 covers 7 bases. The V and J ends lost 3 bases and 2 bases, in that order; junction bases with no gene match: 4. CDR1 and CDR2 (germline): SNHLY, FYNNEI. The CDR3 runs to 14 residues. Here the CDR3 DNA reads TGTGCCAGCAGTGAGGAGGGAGGGCCCTACGAGCAGTACTTC. Translation: CASSEEGGPYEQYF.

The chain combines TRBV7-6 with TRBJ2-3; weak D call: TRBD1 (6 bases). The ends were cut back, 5 bases at V and 2 bases at J, with 17 bases in the middle. The CDR3 extends over 16 amino acids. The germline V gene encodes CDR1 SGHVS and CDR2 FNYEAQ. The CDR3 DNA reads as TGTGCCAGCAGCCCTTCGACAGGCCCCATCACAGATACGCAGTATTTT. Encoded protein: CASSPSTGPITDTQYF.